The rows below give T cell receptor beta chains drawn from one sample of a study of cytomegalovirus exposure and HLA in healthy donors. Sequenced by immunoSEQ multiplex PCR; TCRdb stores in-frame clones only, minus some. Here the sample spans hundreds of thousands of clones, just over 70% being singletons. The material sequenced was PBMCs. The receptors were sampled from a female donor in good health and CMV-seronegative. Each CDR3 is given with its conserved first and last residue. Fields, in order: V gene, J gene, clone size, D gene, CDR3 DNA, CDR3 protein. A D gene is named only where the DNA matches it firmly. The size entry is marked missing in some rows and otherwise reads once, few, many or a size class.

>TRBV27|TRBJ1-5|.|TRBD1
TGTGCCAGCAGTTTAAATTGGGCAGGGGGCATTGGCAATCAGCCCCAGCATTTT
CASSLNWAGGIGNQPQHF
>TRBV5-1|TRBJ2-7|.|TRBD1
TGCGCCAGCAGGTTCCTTCGGGACAGGACCTACGAGCAGTACTTC
CASRFLRDRTYEQYF
>TRBV27|TRBJ2-7|.|TRBD2
TGTGCCAGCAGTGCGGGACTAGCGGGAGGGGAGCAGTACTTC
CASSAGLAGGEQYF
>TRBV7-2|TRBJ2-5|.|TRBD2
TGTGCCAGCAGGCCGACTAGCGGGAGCCCACCTAAAGAGACCCAGTACTTC
CASRPTSGSPPKETQYF
>TRBV15|TRBJ1-5|few|TRBD1
TGTGCCACCAGCAGGGGTACAGGGGGCGTTAGTCAGCCCCAGCATTTT
CATSRGTGGVSQPQHF
>TRBV27|TRBJ2-3|.|.
TGTGCCAGCAGCGAGAGGGGGGATACGCAGTATTTT
CASSERGDTQYF
>TRBV7-2|TRBJ2-1|.|TRBD2
TGTGCCAGCATCTTAGCGGGAGGGCCGGTCAATGAGCAGTTCTTC
CASILAGGPVNEQFF
>TRBV20-1|TRBJ2-3|few|.
TGCAGTGCTAGCCAGTCAGATACGCAGTATTTT
CSASQSDTQYF
>TRBV27|TRBJ1-2|.|.
TGTGCCAGCAGTCCCCGAGGAGCGGAGGGCTACACCTTC
CASSPRGAEGYTF
>TRBV10-2|TRBJ2-5|.|TRBD1
TGCGCCAGCAGGACCGATACAGGGGGCTGGGAGACCCAGTACTTC
CASRTDTGGWETQYF
>TRBV6-1|TRBJ2-7|.|.
TGTGCCAGCAGTGAATTGCGGTTGGGCGAGCAGTACTTC
CASSELRLGEQYF
>TRBV6-4|TRBJ2-1|once|.
TGTGCCAGCAGTGACTCCCTCGGAGGTAACAATGAGCAGTTCTTC
CASSDSLGGNNEQFF
>TRBV9|TRBJ2-2|.|TRBD2
TGTGCCAGCAGCGCCCCCGCGGGACTAGCTGCCGGGGAGCTGTTTTTT
CASSAPAGLAAGELFF
>TRBV6-6|TRBJ2-1|.|.
TGTGCCAGCAGTCAGCCAAACAGGGTTAATGAGCAGTTCTTC
CASSQPNRVNEQFF
>TRBV2|TRBJ1-1|.|TRBD1
TGTGCCAGCAGTCGACAGGGGAACACTGAAGCTTTCTTT
CASSRQGNTEAFF
>TRBV19|TRBJ1-3|.|.
TGTGCCAGTAGTATCACACACAGGGTGTCTGGAAACACCATATATTTT
CASSITHRVSGNTIYF
>TRBV15|TRBJ2-1|.|.
TGTGCCACCAGCAGAGATCGGGAGAAGACCAATGAGCAGTTCTTC
CATSRDREKTNEQFF
>TRBV7-2|TRBJ2-7|.|TRBD1
TGTGCCAGCAGCTTAGTTTCGGGACAGGGAATATACGAGCAGTACTTC
CASSLVSGQGIYEQYF
>TRBV27|TRBJ2-7|once|TRBD2
TGTGCCCCCCGCCCTAGCGGCCCCTACGAGCAGTACTTC
CAPRPSGPYEQYF
>TRBV5-1|TRBJ1-1|.|.
TGCGCCAGCAGCTTGATTGCGGATTCGAACACTGAAGCTTTCTTT
CASSLIADSNTEAFF
>TRBV7-9|TRBJ1-5|.|.
TGTTCCAGCAGCCCGAGCGGCGGTCAGCCCCAGCATTTT
CSSSPSGGQPQHF
>TRBV10-3|TRBJ2-7|few|TRBD2
TGTGCCATCAGTGAGTCTAGGGGACTAGCGAGCTCCTACGAGCAGTACTTC
CAISESRGLASSYEQYF
>TRBV6-6|TRBJ2-2|few|TRBD1
TGTGCCAGCAGGCAGAGACAGGGTGCCACCGGGGAGCTGTTTTTT
CASRQRQGATGELFF
>TRBV7-3|TRBJ1-2|.|TRBD1
TGTGCCAGCAGCCCGACAGGGTCCGATGTCGGCTACACCTTC
CASSPTGSDVGYTF
>TRBV5-1|TRBJ2-7|.|TRBD2
TGCGCCAGCAGCTCCTTAAGAGCGGGAGGCCTCGGATGGCAGTACTTC
CASSSLRAGGLGWQYF
>TRBV28|TRBJ2-1|.|.
TGTGCCAGCAGTTGGAGCAATGAGCAGTTCTTC
CASSWSNEQFF
>TRBV5-4|TRBJ2-3|few|TRBD2
TGTGCCAGCAGCTTGGCCGGCAGAATAGCGGGAGCGTTCGACGGGACGCAGTATTTT
CASSLAGRIAGAFDGTQYF
>TRBV7-2|TRBJ1-1|few|.
TGTGCCAGCAGCTTAGCGCCCAGCGGAACGAACACTGAAGCTTTCTTT
CASSLAPSGTNTEAFF
>TRBV9|TRBJ1-5|.|TRBD1
TGTGCCAGCAGCCCTAGGGGGGACAGCCACGGTCAGCCCCAGCATTTT
CASSPRGDSHGQPQHF
>TRBV6-1|TRBJ2-2|few|TRBD1
TGTGCCAGCAGTGGGTTTCGGGACAGGGGTGTCTCCGGGGAGCTGTTTTTT
CASSGFRDRGVSGELFF
>TRBV30|TRBJ1-2|.|.
TGTGCCTGGAGTGTATGGGCAGCCCCTAACTATGGCTACACCTTC
CAWSVWAAPNYGYTF
>TRBV27|TRBJ2-7|.|.
TGTGCCAGCAGTTTATCGACCGGGACATACACCTACGAGCAGTACTTC
CASSLSTGTYTYEQYF
>TRBV27|TRBJ1-5|.|.
TGTGCCAGCAGTTTGTTGGGGGCGAATCAGCCCCAGCATTTT
CASSLLGANQPQHF
>TRBV10-2|TRBJ1-3|once|.
TGCGCCAGCAGTGCCCACTCCTCCATCTCTGGAAACACCATATATTTT
CASSAHSSISGNTIYF
>TRBV4-2|TRBJ2-3|.|.
TGTGCCAGCAGCCCCCTTCGGACTGGGAGCACAGATACGCAGTATTTT
CASSPLRTGSTDTQYF
>TRBV19|TRBJ1-2|.|.
TGTGCCAGTAGTATAGTGGCAGGGATGGATGGCTACACCTTC
CASSIVAGMDGYTF
>TRBV29-1|TRBJ2-1|.|.
TGCAGCGTTGTATGGACAGACTACAATGAGCAGTTCTTC
CSVVWTDYNEQFF
>TRBV12-5|TRBJ1-5|.|TRBD1
TGTGCTAGTGGACGGGACAGGGGGGCGCCCCAGCATTTT
CASGRDRGAPQHF
>TRBV14|TRBJ2-2|.|.
TGTGCCAGCAGCCAAGCGGGATCGATCGCCGGGGAGCTGTTTTTT
CASSQAGSIAGELFF
>TRBV4-1|TRBJ2-5|.|TRBD2
TGCGCCAGCAGCCAAGTCGGGACTAGCGGGGGGGAGACCCAGTACTTC
CASSQVGTSGGETQYF
>TRBV5-1|TRBJ2-2|few|.
TGCGCCAGCAGCTTATTAGCCTCCTCGCGGAGGGGAGCCGGGGAGCTGTTTTTT
CASSLLASSRRGAGELFF
>TRBV11-2|TRBJ2-1|.|TRBD2
TGTGCCAGCACCCCGATAGCGGGAGTGGGCAATGAGCAGTTCTTC
CASTPIAGVGNEQFF
>TRBV10-3|TRBJ2-7|few|.
TGTGCCATCAGTGAGCCCCGAGGAAGCTACGAGCAGTACTTC
CAISEPRGSYEQYF
>TRBV7-9|TRBJ2-2|once|.
TGTGCCAGCAGCCTAGAGCGGGTAGGAAACACCGGGGAGCTGTTTTTT
CASSLERVGNTGELFF
>TRBV6-5|TRBJ2-2|.|.
TGTGCCAGCACCGGGTTACTCAACACCGGGGAGCTGTTTTTT
CASTGLLNTGELFF
>TRBV5-1|TRBJ2-3|.|.
TGCGCCAGCAGCTTGCGACAGGAAAGCACAGATACGCAGTATTTT
CASSLRQESTDTQYF
>TRBV7-9|TRBJ2-7|.|TRBD1
TGTGCCAGCAGCCCTCTTACAGGGGGCCCCTACGAGCAGTACTTC
CASSPLTGGPYEQYF
>TRBV11-3|TRBJ1-1|few|.
TGTGCCAGCAGCTTAGTGCCGGCCAGGATCTTCACTGAAGCTTTCTTT
CASSLVPARIFTEAFF
>TRBV27|TRBJ2-1|.|TRBD2
TGTGCCAGCAGTGCCCCGGGACTAGAAGGCGGCAATGAGCAGTTCTTC
CASSAPGLEGGNEQFF
>TRBV7-9|TRBJ1-5|.|.
TGTGCCAGCAGCTTAGCTGGAGGGCAGGGCCAGCCCCAGCATTTT
CASSLAGGQGQPQHF
>TRBV7-9|TRBJ2-1|.|.
TGTGCCAGCAGCTTAGTAGCCCAGCGAGGACTCGATGAGCAGTTCTTC
CASSLVAQRGLDEQFF
>TRBV6-5|TRBJ1-2|.|.
TGTGCCAGCAGATCTAACGATAACTATGGCTACACCTTC
CASRSNDNYGYTF
>TRBV27|TRBJ2-5|.|.
TGTGCCAGCAGTTTAAGGCCAGGAAGACAAGAGACCCAGTACTTC
CASSLRPGRQETQYF
>TRBV7-9|TRBJ2-3|.|.
TGTGCCAGCAGCTTGAGAGCGGTTAGCACAGATACGCAGTATTTT
CASSLRAVSTDTQYF